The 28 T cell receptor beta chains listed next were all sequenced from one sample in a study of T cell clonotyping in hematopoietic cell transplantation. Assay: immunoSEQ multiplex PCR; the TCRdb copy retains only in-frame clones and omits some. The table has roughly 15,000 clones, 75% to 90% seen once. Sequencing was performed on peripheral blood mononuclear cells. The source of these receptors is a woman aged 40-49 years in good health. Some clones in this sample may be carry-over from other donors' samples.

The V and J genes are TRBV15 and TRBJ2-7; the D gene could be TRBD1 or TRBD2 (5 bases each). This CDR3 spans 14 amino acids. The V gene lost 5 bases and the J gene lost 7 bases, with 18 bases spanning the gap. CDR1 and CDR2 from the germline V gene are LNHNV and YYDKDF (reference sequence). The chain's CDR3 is CATSLKVGDGEQYF. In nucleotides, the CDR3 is TGTGCCACCAGCCTAAAGGTGGGGGACGGGGAGCAGTACTTC.

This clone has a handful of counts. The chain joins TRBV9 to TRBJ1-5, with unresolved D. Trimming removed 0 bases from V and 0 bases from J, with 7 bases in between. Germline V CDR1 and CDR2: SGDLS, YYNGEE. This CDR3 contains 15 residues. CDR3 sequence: CASSVGALSNQPQHF. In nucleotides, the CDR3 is TGTGCCAGCAGCGTAGGAGCCCTTAGCAATCAGCCCCAGCATTTT. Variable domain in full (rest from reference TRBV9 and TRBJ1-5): DSGVTQTPKHLITATGQRVTLRCSPRSGDLSVYWYQQSLDQGLQFLIQYYNGEERAKGNILERFSAQQFPDLHSELNLSSLELGDSALYFCASSVGALSNQPQHFGDGTRLSIL.

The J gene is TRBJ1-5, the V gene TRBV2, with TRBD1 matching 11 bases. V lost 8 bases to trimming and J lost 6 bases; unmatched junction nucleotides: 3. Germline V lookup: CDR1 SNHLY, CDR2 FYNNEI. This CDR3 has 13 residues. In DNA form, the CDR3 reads TGTGCCAGCGGGACAGGGGGAATTCAGCCCCAGCATTTT. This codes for CASGTGGIQPQHF.

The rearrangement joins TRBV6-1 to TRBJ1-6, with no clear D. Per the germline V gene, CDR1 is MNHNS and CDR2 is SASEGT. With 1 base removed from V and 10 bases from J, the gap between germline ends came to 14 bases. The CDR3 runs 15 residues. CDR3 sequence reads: CASSEVNGRKSPLHF. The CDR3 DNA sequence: TGTGCCAGCAGTGAAGTAAATGGGCGGAAATCACCCCTCCACTTT.

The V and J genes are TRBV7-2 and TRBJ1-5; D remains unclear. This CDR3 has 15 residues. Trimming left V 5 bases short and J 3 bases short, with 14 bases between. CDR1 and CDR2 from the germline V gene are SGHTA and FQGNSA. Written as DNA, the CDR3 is TGTGCCAGCAGCCAAGGGTCACTATCCAATCAGCCCCAGCATTTT. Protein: CASSQGSLSNQPQHF.

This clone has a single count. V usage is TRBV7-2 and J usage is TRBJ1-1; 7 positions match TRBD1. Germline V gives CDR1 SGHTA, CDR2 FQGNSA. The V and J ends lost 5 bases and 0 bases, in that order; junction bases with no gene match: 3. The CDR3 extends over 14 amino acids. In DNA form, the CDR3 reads TGTGCCAGCAGCCTGGACAGGTTGAACACTGAAGCTTTCTTT. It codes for CASSLDRLNTEAFF. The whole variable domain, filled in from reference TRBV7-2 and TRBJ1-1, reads GAGVSQSPSNKVTEKGKDVELRCDPISGHTALYWYRQSLGQGLEFLIYFQGNSAPDKSGLPSDRFSAERTGGSVSTLTIQRTQQEDSAVYLCASSLDRLNTEAFFGQGTRLTVV.

CDR3 DNA: TGTGCCTGGAGTTTGGGGGGGGGCGAGCAGTACTTC. Its protein is CAWSLGGGEQYF. The chain is built from TRBV30 and TRBJ2-5; 7 bases agree with TRBD2. The end of the DNA fits TRBJ2-7 better, so the J call may be wrong. The germline V gene has CDR1 GTSNPN and CDR2 SVGIG (reference sequence). This CDR3 comprises 12 residues.

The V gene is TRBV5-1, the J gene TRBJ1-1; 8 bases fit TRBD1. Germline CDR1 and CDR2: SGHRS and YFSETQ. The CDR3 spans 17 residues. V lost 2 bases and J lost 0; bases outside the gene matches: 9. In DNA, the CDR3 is TGCGCCAGCAGCTTAAGCGGACAGGGTATAATGAACACTGAAGCTTTCTTT. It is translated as CASSLSGQGIMNTEAFF. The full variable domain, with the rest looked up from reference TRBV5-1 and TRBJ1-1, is KAGVTQTPRYLIKTRGQQVTLSCSPISGHRSVSWYQQTPGQGLQFLFEYFSETQRNKGNFPGRFSGRQFSNSRSEMNVSTLELGDSALYLCASSLSGQGIMNTEAFFGQGTRLTVV.

This chain's CDR3 is CASSVRTISADTQYF. The CDR3, as DNA: TGTGCCAGCAGCGTACGGACTATTTCCGCAGATACGCAGTATTTT. The chain links TRBV7-8 to TRBJ2-3, with D possibly TRBD2 on 6 matching bases. This CDR3 comprises 15 residues. Germline CDR1 reads SGHVS; CDR2 reads FQNEAQ. Trimming removed 5 bases from V and 4 bases from J, with 16 bases in between. The variable domain in full, completed from reference TRBV7-8 and TRBJ2-3, reads GAGVSQSPRYKVAKRGQDVALRCDPISGHVSLFWYQQALGQGPEFLTYFQNEAQLDKSGLPSDRFFAERPEGSVSTLKIQRTQQEDSAVYLCASSVRTISADTQYFGPGTRLTVL.

CDR3 amino acids: CASSQDYRVNYEQYF. The CDR3 DNA sequence: TGTGCCAGCAGTCAGGACTACAGGGTTAACTACGAGCAGTACTTC. V and J are TRBV25-1 and TRBJ2-7; either TRBD1 or TRBD2 may supply D (6 bases each). CDR1 and CDR2 (germline): MGHDK, SYGVNS. CDR3 size: 15 residues. V lost 5 bases, J lost 3 bases, and 17 bases lay in between.

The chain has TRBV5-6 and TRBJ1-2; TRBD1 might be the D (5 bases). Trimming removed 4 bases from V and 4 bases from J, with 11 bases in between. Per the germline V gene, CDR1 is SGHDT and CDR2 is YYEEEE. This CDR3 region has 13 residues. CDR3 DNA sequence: TGTGCCAGCAGCCTAAAGGGGCTCTATGGCTACACCTTC. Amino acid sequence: CASSLKGLYGYTF.

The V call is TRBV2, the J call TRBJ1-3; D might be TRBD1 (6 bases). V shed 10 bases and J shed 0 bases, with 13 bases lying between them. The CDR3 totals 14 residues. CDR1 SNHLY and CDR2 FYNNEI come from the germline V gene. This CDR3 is CANVLGGSGNTIYF. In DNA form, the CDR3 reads TGTGCCAACGTCCTAGGGGGCTCTGGAAACACCATATATTTT.

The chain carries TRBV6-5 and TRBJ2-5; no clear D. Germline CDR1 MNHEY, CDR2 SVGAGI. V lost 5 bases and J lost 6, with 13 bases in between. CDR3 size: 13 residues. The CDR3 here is CASSTVVSQTQYF. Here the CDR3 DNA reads TGTGCCAGCAGTACAGTAGTCTCGCAGACCCAGTACTTC.

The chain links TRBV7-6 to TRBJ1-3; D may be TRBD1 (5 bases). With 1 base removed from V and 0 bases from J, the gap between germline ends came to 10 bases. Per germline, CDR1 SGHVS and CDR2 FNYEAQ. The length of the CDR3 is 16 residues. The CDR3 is CASSLGQSRSGNTIYF. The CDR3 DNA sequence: TGTGCCAGCAGCTTAGGACAGTCCCGCTCTGGAAACACCATATATTTT. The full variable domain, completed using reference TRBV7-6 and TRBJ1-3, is GAGVSQSPRYKVTKRGQDVALRCDPISGHVSLYWYRQALGQGPEFLTYFNYEAQQDKSGLPNDRFSAERPEGSISTLTIQRTEQRDSAMYRCASSLGQSRSGNTIYFGEGSWLTVV.

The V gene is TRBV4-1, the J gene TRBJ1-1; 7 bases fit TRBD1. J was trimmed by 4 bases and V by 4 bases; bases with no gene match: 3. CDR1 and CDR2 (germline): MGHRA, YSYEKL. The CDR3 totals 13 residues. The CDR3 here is CASSLDRSTEAFF. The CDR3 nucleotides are TGCGCCAGCAGCCTGGACAGGAGCACTGAAGCTTTCTTT.

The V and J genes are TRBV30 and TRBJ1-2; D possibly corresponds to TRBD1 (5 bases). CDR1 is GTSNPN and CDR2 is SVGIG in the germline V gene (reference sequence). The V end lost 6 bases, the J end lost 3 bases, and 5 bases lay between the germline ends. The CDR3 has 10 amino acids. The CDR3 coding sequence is TGTGCCTGCAGGGACTATGGCTACACCTTC. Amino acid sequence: CACRDYGYTF.

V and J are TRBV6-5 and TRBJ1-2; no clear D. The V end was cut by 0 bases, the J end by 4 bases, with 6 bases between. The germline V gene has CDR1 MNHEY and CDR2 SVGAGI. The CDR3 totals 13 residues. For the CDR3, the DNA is TGTGCCAGCAGTTACTCTCAGTTCTATGGCTACACCTTC. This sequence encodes CASSYSQFYGYTF.

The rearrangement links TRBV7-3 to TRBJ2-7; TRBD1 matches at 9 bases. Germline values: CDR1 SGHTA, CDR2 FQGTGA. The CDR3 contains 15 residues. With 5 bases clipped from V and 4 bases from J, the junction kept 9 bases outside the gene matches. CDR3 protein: CASSIISGQGYEQYF. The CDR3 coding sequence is TGTGCCAGCAGCATTATCTCGGGACAGGGATACGAGCAGTACTTC.

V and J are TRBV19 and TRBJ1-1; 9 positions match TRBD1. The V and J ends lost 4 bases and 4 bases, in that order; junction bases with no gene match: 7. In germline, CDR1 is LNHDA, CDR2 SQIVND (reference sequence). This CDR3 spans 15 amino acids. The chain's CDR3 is CASSNRQGVGTEAFF. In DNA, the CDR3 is TGTGCCAGTAGTAACAGACAGGGGGTAGGCACTGAAGCTTTCTTT. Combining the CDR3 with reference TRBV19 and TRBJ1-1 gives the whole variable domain DGGITQSPKYLFRKEGQNVTLSCEQNLNHDAMYWYRQDPGQGLRLIYYSQIVNDFQKGDIAEGYSVSREKKESFPLTVTSAQKNPTAFYLCASSNRQGVGTEAFFGQGTRLTVV.

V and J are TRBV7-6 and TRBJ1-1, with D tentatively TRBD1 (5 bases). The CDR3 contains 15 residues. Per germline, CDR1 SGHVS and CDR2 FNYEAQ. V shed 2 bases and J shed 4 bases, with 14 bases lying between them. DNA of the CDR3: TGTGCCAGCAGCTTAAGGGACCCGGCGGGCACTGAAGCTTTCTTT. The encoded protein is CASSLRDPAGTEAFF.

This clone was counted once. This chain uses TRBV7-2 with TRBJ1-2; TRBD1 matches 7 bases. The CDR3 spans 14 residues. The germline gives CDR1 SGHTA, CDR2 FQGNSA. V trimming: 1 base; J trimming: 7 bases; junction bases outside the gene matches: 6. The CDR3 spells CASSLGIQGTGYTF. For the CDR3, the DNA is TGTGCCAGCAGCTTAGGGATACAGGGGACTGGCTACACCTTC.

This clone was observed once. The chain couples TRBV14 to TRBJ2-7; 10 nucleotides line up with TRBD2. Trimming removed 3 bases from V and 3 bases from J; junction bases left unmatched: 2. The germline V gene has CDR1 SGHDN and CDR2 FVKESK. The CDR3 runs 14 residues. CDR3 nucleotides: TGTGCCAGCAGCCAGGGACTAGCGAGCTACGAGCAGTACTTC. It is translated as CASSQGLASYEQYF. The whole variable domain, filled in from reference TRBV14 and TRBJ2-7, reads EAGVTQFPSHSVIEKGQTVTLRCDPISGHDNLYWYRRVMGKEIKFLLHFVKESKQDESGMPNNRFLAERTGGTYSTLKVQPAELEDSGVYFCASSQGLASYEQYFGPGTRLTVT.

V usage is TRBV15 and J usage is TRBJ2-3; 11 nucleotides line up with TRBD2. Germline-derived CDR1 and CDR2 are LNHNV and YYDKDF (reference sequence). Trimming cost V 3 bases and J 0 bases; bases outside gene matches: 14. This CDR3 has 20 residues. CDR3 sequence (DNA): TGTGCCACCAGCAGGCCGGGACTAGCGGAGTCCCCTTCTAGCACAGATACGCAGTATTTT. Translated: CATSRPGLAESPSSTDTQYF. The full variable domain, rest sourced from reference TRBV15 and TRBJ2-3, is DAMVIQNPRYQVTQFGKPVTLSCSQTLNHNVMYWYQQKSSQAPKLLFHYYDKDFNNEADTPDNFQSRRPNTSFCFLDIRSPGLGDTAMYLCATSRPGLAESPSSTDTQYFGPGTRLTVL.

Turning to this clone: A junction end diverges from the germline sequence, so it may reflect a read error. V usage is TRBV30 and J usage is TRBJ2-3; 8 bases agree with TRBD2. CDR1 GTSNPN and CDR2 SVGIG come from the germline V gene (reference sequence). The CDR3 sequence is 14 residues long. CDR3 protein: CAWSYTGGRLAGSF. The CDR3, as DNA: TGTGCCTGGAGCTACACGGGGGGGCGTCTAGCCGGGAGTTTT.

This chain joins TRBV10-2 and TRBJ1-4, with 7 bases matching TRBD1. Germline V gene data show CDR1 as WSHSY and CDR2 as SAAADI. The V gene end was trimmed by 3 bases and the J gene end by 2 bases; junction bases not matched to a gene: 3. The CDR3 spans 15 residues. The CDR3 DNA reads TGCGCCAGCAGTGAACAGGGGTCTACTAATGAAAAACTGTTTTTT. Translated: CASSEQGSTNEKLFF.

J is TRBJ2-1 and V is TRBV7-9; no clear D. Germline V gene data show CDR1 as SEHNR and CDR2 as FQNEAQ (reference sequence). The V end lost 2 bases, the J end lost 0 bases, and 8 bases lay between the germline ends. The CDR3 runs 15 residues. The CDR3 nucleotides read TGTGCCAGCAGCTTACGGGCTACCTCCTACAATGAGCAGTTCTTC. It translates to CASSLRATSYNEQFF.

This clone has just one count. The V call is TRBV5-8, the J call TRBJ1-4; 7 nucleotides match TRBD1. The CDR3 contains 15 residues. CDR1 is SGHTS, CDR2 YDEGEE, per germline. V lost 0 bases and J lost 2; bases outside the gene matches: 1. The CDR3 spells CASSLAGQTNEKLFF. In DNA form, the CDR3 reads TGTGCCAGCAGCTTGGCGGGACAGACTAATGAAAAACTGTTTTTT. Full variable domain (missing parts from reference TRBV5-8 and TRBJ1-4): EAGVTQSPTHLIKTRGQQATLRCSPISGHTSVYWYQQALGLGLQFLLWYDEGEERNRGNFPPRFSGRQFPNYSSELNVNALELEDSALYLCASSLAGQTNEKLFFGSGTQLSVL.

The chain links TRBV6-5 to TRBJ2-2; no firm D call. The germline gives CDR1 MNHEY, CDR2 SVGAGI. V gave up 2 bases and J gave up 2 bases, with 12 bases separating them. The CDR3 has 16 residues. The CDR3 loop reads CASSYDFWGNTGELFF. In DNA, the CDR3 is TGTGCCAGCAGTTACGATTTTTGGGGAAACACCGGGGAGCTGTTTTTT.